The clone carrying this TCR beta chain has ten or more counts. Its antigen is as yet unknown. The data are from a study of early T cells in non-severe SARS-CoV-2 infection. Looking at the study overall: Chains were not paired, and sequencing was done on bulk RNA from unsorted whole blood.

The TCR library protocol attached unique molecular identifiers to the individual cDNA molecules. TCRdb called the 5' RACE reads again in MiXCR, with one record for every CDR3 protein. The sample includes some 40,000 distinct CDR3 sequences, under 5% of them seen just once. General study findings and limits: In VDJdb matching, anti-spike CD8 responses were favored while private and CD4 specificities went missing.

With 0 bases clipped from V and 3 bases from J, the junction kept 7 bases outside the gene matches. CDR1 MGHRA and CDR2 YSYEKL come from the germline V gene. The CDR3 contains 16 residues. The sequence came from an adult who was a healthcare worker with PCR-confirmed SARS-CoV-2 infection or an uninfected control (not recorded which). The sequenced material came from whole blood. The rearrangement links TRBV4-1 to TRBJ2-5; 7 bases match TRBD1. CDR3 nucleotides: TGCGCCAGCAGCCAAGAGTACAGGGGATGGGAAGAGACCCAGTACTTC. This translates into CASSQEYRGWEETQYF.